These 19 T cell receptor beta chains share one sample of origin, sequenced in a study of blood T cell repertoires in COVID-19. Some clones are missing from TCRdb's copy, which holds only in-frame ones; the method was immunoSEQ multiplex PCR. The top ten hold roughly 2.2% of the sample, which has around 130,000 clones, around 89% seen once. Sequencing input: peripheral blood. These receptors were taken from a man between 65 and 85 years old with active COVID-19.

Only one count was recorded for this clone. The chain links TRBV18 to TRBJ2-1; 11 bases line up with TRBD2. V shed 4 bases, J shed 4 bases, and the junction held 0 bases outside the gene matches. The CDR3 runs 14 residues. CDR1 and CDR2 from the germline V gene are KGHSH and LQKENI. Here the CDR3 reads CASSLAGGYNEQFF. Here the CDR3 DNA reads TGTGCCAGCTCACTAGCGGGAGGGTACAATGAGCAGTTCTTC.

The rearrangement links TRBV11-1 to TRBJ2-3, with 13 bases that match TRBD2. Germline-derived CDR1 and CDR2 are SGHAT and FQDESV (reference sequence). CDR3 length: 16 residues. V gave up 4 bases and J gave up 5 bases; unmatched junction bases: 6. The CDR3 sequence: CASSSGLAGTLDTQYF. The DNA for the CDR3 is TGTGCCAGCAGCTCGGGACTAGCGGGAACCTTAGATACGCAGTATTTT.

This chain joins TRBV5-1 and TRBJ2-7; 9 positions match TRBD1. The CDR3 is made up of 15 amino acids. The trim removed 4 bases at V and 2 bases at J, leaving 7 bases unmatched. Germline V gene sequence: CDR1 SGHRS, CDR2 YFSETQ. The CDR3: CASSLGDRATYEQYF. The CDR3 DNA reads TGCGCCAGCAGCCTAGGGGACAGGGCGACCTACGAGCAGTACTTC.

The chain uses TRBV7-2 and TRBJ2-7; TRBD1 is a possible D gene (6 bases). V shed 5 bases and J shed 3 bases, with 14 bases lying between them. There are 14 residues in the CDR3. In germline, CDR1 is SGHTA, CDR2 FQGNSA. This CDR3 is CASSPRTGHYEQYF. The CDR3 region has the DNA TGTGCCAGCAGCCCCCGGACGGGACACTACGAGCAGTACTTC.

This clone was detected only once. The chain has TRBV29-1 and TRBJ2-1; 10 bases are a match to TRBD2. Germline V gene lookup returns CDR1 SQVTM and CDR2 ANQGSEA. Unmatched junction bases numbered 7, after V lost 3 bases and J lost 8 bases. The CDR3 consists of 14 residues. CDR3 region: CSVDRSSGRDEQFF. In DNA form, the CDR3 reads TGCAGCGTTGATCGGTCTAGCGGGAGAGATGAGCAGTTCTTC.

This chain links TRBV3-1 (or the pseudogene TRBV3-2) with TRBJ1-1; TRBD1 agrees at 8 bases. The V gene's germline CDR1 is LGHDT and CDR2 YNNKEL (reference sequence). Trimming took 3 bases from V and 4 from J; bases not matched to a gene: 4. The CDR3 runs 14 residues. CDR3 loop: CASSQADRGTEAFF. CDR3 coding DNA: TGTGCCAGCAGCCAGGCAGACAGGGGCACTGAAGCTTTCTTT.

In this sample, this clone turned up many times. The chain links TRBV28 to TRBJ1-5, with D maybe TRBD1 (5 bases). Germline V lookup: CDR1 MDHEN, CDR2 SYDVKM. Trimming pared 7 bases from V and 7 bases from J, leaving 20 bases between. The CDR3 has 15 residues. DNA for the CDR3: TGTGCCAGCATTATCAGCCAGGCCCGGGGGCAGCCCCAGCATTTT. Protein: CASIISQARGQPQHF. Based on the CDR3 plus reference TRBV28 and TRBJ1-5, the full variable domain is DVKVTQSSRYLVKRTGEKVFLECVQDMDHENMFWYRQDPGLGLRLIYFSYDVKMKEKGDIPEGYSVSREKKERFSLILESASTNQTSMYLCASIISQARGQPQHFGDGTRLSIL.

The V gene is TRBV3-1 (or the pseudogene TRBV3-2), the J gene TRBJ2-6, with D possibly matching TRBD1 (6 bases). Looked up from germline, CDR1 is LGHDT and CDR2 is YNNKEL (reference sequence). The CDR3 has 19 amino acids. V shed 0 bases and J shed 3 bases, with 18 bases lying between them. CDR3 sequence: CASSQDRGQGIFGANVLTF. The CDR3, as DNA: TGTGCCAGCAGCCAAGATAGGGGCCAGGGGATCTTTGGGGCCAACGTCCTGACTTTC.

J is TRBJ2-7 and V is TRBV7-3, with D possibly TRBD2 on 6 matching bases. This CDR3 has 15 residues. Germline lookup yields CDR1 SGHTA and CDR2 FQGTGA. V lost 5 bases and J lost 3, with 17 bases in between. As DNA, the CDR3 is TGTGCCAGCAGCCCCGAGGCGGGGCAGAACTACGAGCAGTACTTC. The encoded protein is CASSPEAGQNYEQYF.

This clone was counted a few times. J is TRBJ2-1 and V is TRBV24-1; 14 nucleotides match TRBD2. With V trimmed by 6 bases and J by 6 bases, 9 bases remained unmatched. CDR1 and CDR2 from the germline V gene are KGHDR and SFDVKD. The CDR3 is 17 residues long. The CDR3 loop is CATSSGTSGRGGNEQFF. CDR3 coding DNA: TGTGCCACCAGTTCTGGGACTAGCGGGAGAGGAGGCAATGAGCAGTTCTTC.

The V gene is TRBV30, the J gene TRBJ1-5; 9 nucleotides agree with TRBD1. The CDR3 covers 15 residues. V shed 3 bases and J 5 bases; nucleotides not matched to a gene: 8. Germline V gives CDR1 GTSNPN, CDR2 SVGIG (reference sequence). The CDR3 nucleotides read TGTGCCTGGAGGCCGACAGGGGGTCGGGATCAGCCCCAGCATTTT. Its translation: CAWRPTGGRDQPQHF.

Turning to this clone: The junction departs from the called germline gene at one end, perhaps through a read error. The chain couples TRBV7-2 to TRBJ2-5, with TRBD1 identical over 8 bases. From germline, CDR1 is SGHTA and CDR2 FQGNSA. This CDR3 comprises 15 residues. This CDR3 reads CASSLDRDRGNPPHF. CDR3 bases: TGTGCCAGCAGCTTAGACCGAGACAGGGGTAATCCGCCCCACTTC.

This clone has just a few counts. The sample holds other DNA sequences that translate to the same CDR3. This chain connects TRBV4-2 to TRBJ1-4; 12 nucleotides line up with TRBD1. V was pared by 4 bases and J by 8 bases, with 2 bases of the junction left unmatched. This CDR3 has 14 residues. Germline V gives CDR1 LGHNA, CDR2 YNFKEQ. The CDR3 loop is CASSPGQGAEKLFF. The CDR3 nucleotides are TGTGCCAGCAGCCCGGGACAGGGGGCGGAAAAACTGTTTTTT.

The DNA for the CDR3 is TGTGCCTGGTACCCTGGGGCATCCGGGGAGCTGTTTTTT. Protein product: CAWYPGASGELFF. The chain is built from TRBV30 and TRBJ2-2, with D maybe TRBD1 (5 bases). CDR1 and CDR2 (germline): GTSNPN, SVGIG (reference sequence). The CDR3 totals 13 residues. V lost 5 bases, J lost 6 bases, and 13 bases lay in between.

The chain combines TRBV5-4 with TRBJ2-7; D remains unclear. V was pared by 4 bases and J by 0 bases, with 11 bases between. The length of the CDR3 is 14 residues. Germline V lookup: CDR1 SGHNT, CDR2 YYREEE (reference sequence). The CDR3 spells CASSARPGSYEQYF. CDR3 DNA sequence: TGTGCCAGCAGCGCCCGTCCCGGCTCCTACGAGCAGTACTTC.

This clone was detected a few times. The rearrangement joins TRBV7-9 to TRBJ1-2; D not certain. Germline V gene sequence: CDR1 SEHNR, CDR2 FQNEAQ (reference sequence). The CDR3 sequence is 15 residues long. V dropped 2 bases and J dropped 6 bases, with 16 bases sitting between them. The CDR3 loop reads CASSLNDRRSDGYTF. As DNA, the CDR3 is TGTGCCAGCAGCTTAAATGACCGGAGGAGTGATGGCTACACCTTC. The full variable domain, its missing parts supplied by reference TRBV7-9 and TRBJ1-2, is DTGVSQNPRHKITKRGQNVTFRCDPISEHNRLYWYRQTLGQGPEFLTYFQNEAQLEKSRLLSDRFSAERPKGSFSTLEIQRTEQGDSAMYLCASSLNDRRSDGYTFGSGTRLTVV.

This chain uses TRBV28 with TRBJ2-7; no reliable D call. V gave up 4 bases and J gave up 1 base, with 11 bases separating them. Germline V CDR1 and CDR2: MDHEN, SYDVKM. There are 14 residues in the CDR3. CDR3 sequence: CASSSRFRSYEQYF. In nucleotides, the CDR3 is TGTGCCAGCAGTTCACGATTCCGGTCCTACGAGCAGTACTTC.

J is TRBJ1-2 and V is TRBV2; D perhaps matches TRBD1 (6 bases). The CDR3 runs 14 residues. Between the trimmed V and J ends, which lost 6 bases and 8 bases, there was a span of 19 bases. Germline V lookup: CDR1 SNHLY, CDR2 FYNNEI. CDR3 in DNA: TGTGCCAGCAGAGCGACAGGCCCTCTAGGGGGCTACACCTTC. Protein product: CASRATGPLGGYTF.

The V and J genes are TRBV7-2 and TRBJ2-5; 8 nucleotides line up with TRBD1. Germline V gene sequence: CDR1 SGHTA, CDR2 FQGNSA. V was pared by 4 bases and J by 2 bases, with 3 bases of the junction left unmatched. The CDR3 length is 14 residues. The CDR3 here is CASSSWTGQETQYF. As DNA, the CDR3 is TGTGCCAGCAGCTCCTGGACAGGGCAAGAGACCCAGTACTTC.